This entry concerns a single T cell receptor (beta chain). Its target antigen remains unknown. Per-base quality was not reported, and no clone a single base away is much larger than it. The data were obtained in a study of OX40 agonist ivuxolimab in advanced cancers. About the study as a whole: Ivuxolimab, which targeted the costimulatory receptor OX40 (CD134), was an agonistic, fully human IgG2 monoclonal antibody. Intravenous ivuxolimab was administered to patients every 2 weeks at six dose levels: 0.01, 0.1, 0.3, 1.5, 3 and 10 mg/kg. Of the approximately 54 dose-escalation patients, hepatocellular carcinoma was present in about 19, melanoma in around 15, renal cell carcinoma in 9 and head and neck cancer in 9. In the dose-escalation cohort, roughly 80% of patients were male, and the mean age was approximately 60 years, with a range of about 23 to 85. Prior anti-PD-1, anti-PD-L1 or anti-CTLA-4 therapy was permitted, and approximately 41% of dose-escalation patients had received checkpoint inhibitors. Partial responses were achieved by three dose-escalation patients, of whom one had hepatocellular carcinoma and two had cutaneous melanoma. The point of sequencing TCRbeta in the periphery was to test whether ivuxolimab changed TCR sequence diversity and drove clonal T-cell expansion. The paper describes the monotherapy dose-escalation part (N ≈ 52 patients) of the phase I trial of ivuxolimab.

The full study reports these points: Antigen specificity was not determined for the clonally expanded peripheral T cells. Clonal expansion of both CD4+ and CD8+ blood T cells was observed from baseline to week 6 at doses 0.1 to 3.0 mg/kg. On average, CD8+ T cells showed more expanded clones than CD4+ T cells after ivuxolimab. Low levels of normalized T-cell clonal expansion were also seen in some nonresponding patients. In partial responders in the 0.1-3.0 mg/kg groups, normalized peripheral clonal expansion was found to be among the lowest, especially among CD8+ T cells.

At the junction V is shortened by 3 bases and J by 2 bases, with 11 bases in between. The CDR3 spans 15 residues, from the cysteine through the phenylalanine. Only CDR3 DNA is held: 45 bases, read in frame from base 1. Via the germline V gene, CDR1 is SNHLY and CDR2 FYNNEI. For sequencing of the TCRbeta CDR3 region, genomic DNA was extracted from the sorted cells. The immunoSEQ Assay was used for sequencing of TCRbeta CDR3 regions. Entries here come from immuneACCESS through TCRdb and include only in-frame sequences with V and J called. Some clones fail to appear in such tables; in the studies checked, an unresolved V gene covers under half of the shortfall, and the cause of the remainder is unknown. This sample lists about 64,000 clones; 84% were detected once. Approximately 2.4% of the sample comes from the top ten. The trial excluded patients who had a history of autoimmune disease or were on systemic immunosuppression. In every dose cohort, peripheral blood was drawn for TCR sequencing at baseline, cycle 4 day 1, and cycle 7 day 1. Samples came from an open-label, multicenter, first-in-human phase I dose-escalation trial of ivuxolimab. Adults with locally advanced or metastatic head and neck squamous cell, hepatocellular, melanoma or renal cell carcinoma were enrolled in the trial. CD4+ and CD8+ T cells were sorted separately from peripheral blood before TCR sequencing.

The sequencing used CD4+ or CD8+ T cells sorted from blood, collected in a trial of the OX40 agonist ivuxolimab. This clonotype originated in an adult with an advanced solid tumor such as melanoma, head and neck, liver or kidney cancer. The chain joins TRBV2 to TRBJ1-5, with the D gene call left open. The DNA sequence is TGTGCCAGCAGTGACGTAGTCCGGGGCAATCAGCCCCAGCATTTT. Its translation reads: CASSDVVRGNQPQHF.